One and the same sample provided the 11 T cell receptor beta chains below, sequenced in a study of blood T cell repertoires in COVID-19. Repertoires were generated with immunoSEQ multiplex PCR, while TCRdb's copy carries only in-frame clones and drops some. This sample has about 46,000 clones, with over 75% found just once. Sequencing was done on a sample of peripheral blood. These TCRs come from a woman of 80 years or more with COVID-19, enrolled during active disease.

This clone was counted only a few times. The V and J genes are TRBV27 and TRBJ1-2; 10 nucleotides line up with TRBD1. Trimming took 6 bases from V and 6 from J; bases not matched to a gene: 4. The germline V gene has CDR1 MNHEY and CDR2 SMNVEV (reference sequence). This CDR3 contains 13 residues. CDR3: CASSRQGADGYTF. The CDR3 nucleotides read TGTGCCAGCAGCCGACAGGGGGCGGATGGCTACACCTTC.

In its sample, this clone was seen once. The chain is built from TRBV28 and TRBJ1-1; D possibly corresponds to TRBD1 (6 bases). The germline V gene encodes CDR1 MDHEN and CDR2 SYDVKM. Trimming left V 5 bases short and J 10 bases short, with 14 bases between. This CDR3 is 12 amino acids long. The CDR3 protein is CASSPPLQGAFF. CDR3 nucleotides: TGTGCCAGCAGTCCACCCCTACAGGGAGCTTTCTTT.

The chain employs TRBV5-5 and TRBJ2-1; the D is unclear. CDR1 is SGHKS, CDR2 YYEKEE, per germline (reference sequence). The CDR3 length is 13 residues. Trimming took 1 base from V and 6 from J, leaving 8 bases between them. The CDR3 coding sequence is TGTGCCAGCAGCTTGAATCCGGGCAATGAGCAGTTCTTC. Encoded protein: CASSLNPGNEQFF.

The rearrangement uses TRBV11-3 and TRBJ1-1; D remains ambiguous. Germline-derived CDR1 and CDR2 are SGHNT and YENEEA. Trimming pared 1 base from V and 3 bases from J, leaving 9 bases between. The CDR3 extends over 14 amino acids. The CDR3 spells CASSLGGVDTEAFF. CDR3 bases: TGTGCCAGCAGCTTAGGGGGAGTAGACACTGAAGCTTTCTTT.

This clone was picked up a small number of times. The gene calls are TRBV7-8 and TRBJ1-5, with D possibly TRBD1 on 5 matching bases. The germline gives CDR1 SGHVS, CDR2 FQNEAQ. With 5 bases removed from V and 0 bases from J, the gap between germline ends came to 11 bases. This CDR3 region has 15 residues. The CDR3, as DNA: TGTGCCAGCAGCGAAAGACAGTTTAGCAATCAGCCCCAGCATTTT. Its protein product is CASSERQFSNQPQHF.

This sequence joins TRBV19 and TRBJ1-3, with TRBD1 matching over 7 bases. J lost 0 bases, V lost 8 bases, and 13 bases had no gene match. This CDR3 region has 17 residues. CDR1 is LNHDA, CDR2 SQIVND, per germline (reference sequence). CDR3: CASFPPQGRGSGNTIYF. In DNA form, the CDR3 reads TGTGCCAGTTTTCCCCCACAGGGGAGAGGCTCTGGAAACACCATATATTTT.

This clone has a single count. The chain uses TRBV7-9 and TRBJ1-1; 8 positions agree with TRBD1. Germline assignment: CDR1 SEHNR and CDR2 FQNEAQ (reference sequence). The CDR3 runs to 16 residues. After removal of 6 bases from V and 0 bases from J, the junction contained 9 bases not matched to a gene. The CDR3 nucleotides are TGTGCCAGCAGAGATTCCACAGGGGGTCTGAACACTGAAGCTTTCTTT. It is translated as CASRDSTGGLNTEAFF.

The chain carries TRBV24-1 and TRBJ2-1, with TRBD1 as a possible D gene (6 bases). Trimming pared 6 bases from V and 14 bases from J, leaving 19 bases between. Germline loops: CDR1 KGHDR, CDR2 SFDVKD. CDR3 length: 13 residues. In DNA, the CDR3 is TGTGCCACCAGTCACACCCTAGGGGGTGGTGAGTTCTTC. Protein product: CATSHTLGGGEFF.

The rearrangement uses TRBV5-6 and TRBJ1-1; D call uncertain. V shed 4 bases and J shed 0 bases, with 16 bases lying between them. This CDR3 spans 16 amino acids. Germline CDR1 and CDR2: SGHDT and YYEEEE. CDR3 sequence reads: CASSPDNGMMNTEAFF. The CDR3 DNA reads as TGTGCCAGCAGCCCCGACAACGGGATGATGAACACTGAAGCTTTCTTT.

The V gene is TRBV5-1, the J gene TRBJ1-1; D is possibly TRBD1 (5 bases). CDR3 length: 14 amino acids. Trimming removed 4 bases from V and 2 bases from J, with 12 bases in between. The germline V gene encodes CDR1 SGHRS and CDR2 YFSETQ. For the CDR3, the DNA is TGCGCCAGCAGCCTTACGACAGTAAACACTGAAGCTTTCTTT. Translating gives CASSLTTVNTEAFF.

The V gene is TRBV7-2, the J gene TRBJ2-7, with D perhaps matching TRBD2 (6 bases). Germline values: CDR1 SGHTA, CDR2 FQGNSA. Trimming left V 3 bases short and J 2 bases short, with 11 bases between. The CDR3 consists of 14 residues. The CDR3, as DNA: TGTGCCAGCAGCTTTGGAGGGGTGACCTACGAGCAGTACTTC. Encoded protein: CASSFGGVTYEQYF.